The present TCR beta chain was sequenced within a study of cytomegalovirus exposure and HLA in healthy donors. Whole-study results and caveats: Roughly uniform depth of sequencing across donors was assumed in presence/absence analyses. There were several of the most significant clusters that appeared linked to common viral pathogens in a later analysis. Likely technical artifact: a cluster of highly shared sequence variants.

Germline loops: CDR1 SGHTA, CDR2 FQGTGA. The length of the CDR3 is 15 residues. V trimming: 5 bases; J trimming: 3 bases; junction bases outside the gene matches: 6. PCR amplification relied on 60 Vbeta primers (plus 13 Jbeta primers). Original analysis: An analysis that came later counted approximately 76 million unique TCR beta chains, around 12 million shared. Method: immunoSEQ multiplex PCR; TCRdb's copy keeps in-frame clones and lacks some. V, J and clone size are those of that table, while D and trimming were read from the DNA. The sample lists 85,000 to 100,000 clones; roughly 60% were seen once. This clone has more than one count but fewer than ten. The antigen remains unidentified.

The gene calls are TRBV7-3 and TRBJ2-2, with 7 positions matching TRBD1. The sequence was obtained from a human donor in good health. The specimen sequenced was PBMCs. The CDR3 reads CASSSRGSDTGELFF. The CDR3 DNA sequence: TGTGCCAGCAGCAGCAGGGGGTCTGACACCGGGGAGCTGTTTTTT.